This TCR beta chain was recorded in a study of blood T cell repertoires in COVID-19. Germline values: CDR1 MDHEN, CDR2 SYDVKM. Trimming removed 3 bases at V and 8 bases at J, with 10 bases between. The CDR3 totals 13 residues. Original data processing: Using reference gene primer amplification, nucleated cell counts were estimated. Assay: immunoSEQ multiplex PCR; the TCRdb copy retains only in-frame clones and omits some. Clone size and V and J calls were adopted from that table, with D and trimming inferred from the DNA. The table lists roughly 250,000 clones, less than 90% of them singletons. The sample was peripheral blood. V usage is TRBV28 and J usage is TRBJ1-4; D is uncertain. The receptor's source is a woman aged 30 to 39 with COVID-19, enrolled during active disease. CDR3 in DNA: TGTGCCAGCAGTTTGAGGAGGATCGAAAAACTGTTTTTT. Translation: CASSLRRIEKLFF.